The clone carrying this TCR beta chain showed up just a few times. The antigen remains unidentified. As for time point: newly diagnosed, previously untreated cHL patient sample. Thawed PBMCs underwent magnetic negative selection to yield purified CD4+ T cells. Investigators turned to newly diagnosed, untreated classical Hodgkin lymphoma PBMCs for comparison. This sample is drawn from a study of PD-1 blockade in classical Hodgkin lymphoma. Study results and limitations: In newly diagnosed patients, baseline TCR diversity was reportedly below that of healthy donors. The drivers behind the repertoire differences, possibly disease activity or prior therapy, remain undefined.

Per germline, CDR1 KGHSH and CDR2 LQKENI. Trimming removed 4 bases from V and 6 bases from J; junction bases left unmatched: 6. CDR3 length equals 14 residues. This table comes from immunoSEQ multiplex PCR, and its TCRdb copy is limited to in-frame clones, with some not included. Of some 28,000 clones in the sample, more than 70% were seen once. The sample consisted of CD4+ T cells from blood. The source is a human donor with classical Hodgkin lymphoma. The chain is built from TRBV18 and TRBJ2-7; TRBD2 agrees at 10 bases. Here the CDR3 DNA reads TGTGCCAGCTCACAAGCGGGAGGGCCTGGCGAGCAGTACTTC. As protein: CASSQAGGPGEQYF.